Each of the 30 T cell receptor beta chains below was sequenced from the same sample in a study of cytomegalovirus exposure and HLA in healthy donors. The PCR was carried out with 60 Vbeta primers and 13 Jbeta primers. Assay: immunoSEQ multiplex PCR; the TCRdb copy retains only in-frame clones and omits some. Of 150,000 to 250,000 clones listed, around four fifths were seen once; the top ten hold 6.5%. What was sequenced was PBMCs. The receptors were sampled from a woman between 50 and 59 years old in good health and CMV-seropositive.

The chain recombines TRBV5-6 with TRBJ1-6; no clear D. CDR3 size: 13 residues. Trimming removed 3 bases from V and 9 bases from J, with 10 bases in between. Germline loops: CDR1 SGHDT, CDR2 YYEEEE. The CDR3 is CASSSDGISPLHF. The CDR3 DNA reads as TGTGCCAGCAGCTCTGACGGGATTTCACCCCTCCACTTT.

The J gene is TRBJ1-5, the V gene TRBV7-2, with 7 bases that match TRBD1. J gave up 3 bases and V 5 bases, and 7 bases lay outside the gene matches. The CDR3 has 15 amino acids. Germline V lookup: CDR1 SGHTA, CDR2 FQGNSA. CDR3 residues: CASSEQGWPNQPQHF. The CDR3 DNA is TGTGCCAGCAGCGAACAGGGGTGGCCCAATCAGCCCCAGCATTTT.

The chain joins TRBV6-5 to TRBJ1-6, with 8 bases fitting TRBD1. Germline lookup yields CDR1 MNHEY and CDR2 SVGAGI. J gave up 8 bases and V 0 bases, and 3 bases lay outside the gene matches. The CDR3 has 15 amino acids. As DNA, the CDR3 is TGTGCCAGCAGTTACTCCACAGGGGGGTATTCACCCCTCCACTTT. Amino acid sequence: CASSYSTGGYSPLHF.

The V and J genes are TRBV27 and TRBJ2-7; 7 bases line up with TRBD2. The CDR3 runs to 13 residues. Germline CDR1 and CDR2: MNHEY and SMNVEV (reference sequence). V dropped 5 bases and J dropped 7; count of bases not matched to a gene: 8. CDR3 sequence reads: CASSPMRGWEQYF. In DNA, the CDR3 is TGTGCCAGCAGTCCAATGCGGGGGTGGGAGCAGTACTTC.

The CDR3 sequence: CASSYSDSNYGYTF. The CDR3 DNA reads TGTGCCAGCAGTTACTCTGACAGTAACTATGGCTACACCTTC. V and J are TRBV6-6 and TRBJ1-2; TRBD1 might be the D (5 bases). From germline, CDR1 is MNHNY and CDR2 SVGAGI (reference sequence). The CDR3 has 14 amino acids. With 0 bases removed from V and 1 base from J, the gap between germline ends came to 6 bases.

This clone has just a few counts. The genes are TRBV6-6 and TRBJ2-7; 10 bases line up with TRBD1. Germline V gives CDR1 MNHNY, CDR2 SVGAGI (reference sequence). The V and J ends lost 5 bases and 4 bases, in that order; junction bases with no gene match: 8. The CDR3 covers 15 residues. The CDR3 DNA reads as TGTGCCAGCAGTACCCGGACAGGGGGGGAATACGAGCAGTACTTC. Amino acids: CASSTRTGGEYEQYF.

The chain uses TRBV4-3 and TRBJ2-7; 8 bases match TRBD2. The CDR3 spans 15 residues. Germline V gene data show CDR1 as LGHNA and CDR2 as YSLEER. V lost 0 bases to trimming and J lost 4 bases; unmatched junction nucleotides: 5. CDR3 DNA: TGCGCCAGCAGCCAAGAAATCCCGGGGGGGTACGAGCAGTACTTC. The encoded protein is CASSQEIPGGYEQYF.

The genes are TRBV7-9 and TRBJ2-5; TRBD2 aligns across 7 bases. The end of the DNA aligns better with TRBJ2-7, so the J call may be wrong. This CDR3 is 13 amino acids long. Germline CDR1 is SEHNR and CDR2 is FQNEAQ (reference sequence). The CDR3 region is CASSLIGRDEQYF. DNA of the CDR3: TGTGCCAGCAGCTTAATAGGGAGGGACGAGCAGTACTTC.

The chain links TRBV10-3 to TRBJ2-2, with 8 bases fitting TRBD1. There are 13 residues in the CDR3. CDR1 and CDR2 (germline): ENHRY, SYGVKD. Trimming at V came to 4 bases and at J to 6 bases, leaving 1 base not matched to a gene. This CDR3 is CAISATGAGELFF. The CDR3 DNA is TGTGCCATCAGTGCGACAGGGGCCGGGGAGCTGTTTTTT.

This chain uses TRBV5-4 with TRBJ2-7, with 16 bases fitting TRBD2. Germline V lookup: CDR1 SGHNT, CDR2 YYREEE (reference sequence). V trimming: 0 bases; J trimming: 6 bases; junction bases outside the gene matches: 6. This CDR3 has 17 amino acids. CDR3 in DNA: TGTGCCAGCAGCTTGGGGGGACTAGCGGGAGGGCCCGTCGAGCAGTACTTC. Protein sequence: CASSLGGLAGGPVEQYF.

The chain recombines TRBV7-7 with TRBJ2-7; 11 bases fit TRBD2. Germline-derived CDR1 and CDR2 are SSHAT and FNYEAQ (reference sequence). This CDR3 contains 18 residues. V was clipped by 5 bases and J by 5 bases; unmatched bases: 17. CDR3 nucleotides: TGTGCCAGCAGCCCGCCTTCGTTTCTAGCGGGAGGTGTCGACGAGCAGTACTTC. Amino acids: CASSPPSFLAGGVDEQYF. The full variable domain, rest sourced from reference TRBV7-7 and TRBJ2-7, is GAGVSQSPRYKVTKRGQDVTLRCDPISSHATLYWYQQALGQGPEFLTYFNYEAQPDKSGLPSDRFSAERPEGSISTLTIQRTEQRDSAMYRCASSPPSFLAGGVDEQYFGPGTRLTVT.

This chain links TRBV10-3 with TRBJ1-6; the D is unclear. V was clipped by 2 bases and J by 6 bases, with 8 bases between them. Germline V gene data show CDR1 as ENHRY and CDR2 as SYGVKD. CDR3 length equals 14 residues. Here the CDR3 DNA reads TGTGCCATCAGTGAGGGCAGGATTAATTCACCCCTCCACTTT. It is translated as CAISEGRINSPLHF.

The chain links TRBV4-1 to TRBJ2-7; D might be TRBD2 (6 bases). Trimming shortened V by 2 bases and J by 3 bases, and 11 bases separated the two germline ends. The V gene's germline CDR1 is MGHRA and CDR2 YSYEKL. The CDR3 sequence is 14 residues long. The DNA for the CDR3 is TGCGCCAGCAGCCAATATTGGGGGGACTACGAGCAGTACTTC. As protein: CASSQYWGDYEQYF.

This clone is a singleton in its sample. CDR3 sequence: CASSQGQGWEQYF. CDR3 bases: TGTGCCAGCAGCCAGGGACAGGGTTGGGAGCAGTACTTC. This chain uses TRBV7-6 with TRBJ2-7; 9 nucleotides agree with TRBD1. CDR1 is SGHVS and CDR2 is FNYEAQ in the germline V gene. The CDR3 extends over 13 amino acids. J was trimmed by 7 bases and V by 5 bases; bases with no gene match: 6.

This clone was seen just once. This chain links TRBV5-1 with TRBJ1-4; 7 bases line up with TRBD1. V lost 0 bases and J lost 7; bases outside the gene matches: 6. The CDR3 is 15 residues long. The V gene's germline CDR1 is SGHRS and CDR2 YFSETQ. CDR3 sequence (DNA): TGCGCCAGCAGCTTGGAGGGGGGACAGTCTGAAAAACTGTTTTTT. It yields the protein CASSLEGGQSEKLFF.

In regard to this clone: Sequence at one end of the junction differs from germline and may be a read error. The chain combines TRBV11-2 with TRBJ2-1; maybe TRBD2 (5 bases). The CDR3 is 16 residues long. CDR1 is SGHAT and CDR2 is FQNNGV in the germline V gene. The CDR3 sequence is CASSLETIPYYNEQFF. CDR3 DNA sequence: TGTGCCAGCAGCCTAGAGACTATCCCTTACTACAATGAGCAGTTCTTC. Drawing the rest from reference TRBV11-2 and TRBJ2-1, the complete variable domain is EAGVAQSPRYKIIEKRQSVAFWCNPISGHATLYWYQQILGQGPKLLIQFQNNGVVDDSQLPKDRFSAERLKGVDSTLKIQPAKLEDSAVYLCASSLETIPYYNEQFFGPGTRLTVL.

This chain uses TRBV7-6 with TRBJ2-5, with a tentative D call TRBD2 (7 bases). CDR1 SGHVS and CDR2 FNYEAQ come from the germline V gene. The CDR3 consists of 16 residues. The V and J ends lost 4 bases and 3 bases respectively, with 18 bases between them. The CDR3 region is CASSSVRGAGEETQYF. The CDR3 DNA follows: TGTGCCAGCAGCTCCGTCCGGGGGGCCGGAGAAGAGACCCAGTACTTC.

This clone was picked up a small number of times. This sequence joins TRBV28 and TRBJ2-5; TRBD1 matches at 8 bases. The CDR3 runs to 15 residues. With V trimmed by 8 bases and J by 1 base, 9 bases remained unmatched. Germline V gives CDR1 MDHEN, CDR2 SYDVKM. The CDR3 DNA reads TGTGCCAGCCCTCTGGGACAGGCCGCCCAAGAGACCCAGTACTTC. Protein: CASPLGQAAQETQYF.

The rearrangement joins TRBV5-1 to TRBJ2-1; D ambiguous. Per the germline V gene, CDR1 is SGHRS and CDR2 is YFSETQ. Deletions cut 2 bases from V and 8 bases from J, with 5 bases between. This CDR3 comprises 11 residues. CDR3 nucleotide sequence: TGCGCCAGCAGCTTCCGGGATGAGCAGTTCTTC. Encoded protein: CASSFRDEQFF.

The rearrangement uses TRBV6-5 and TRBJ2-5; 8 bases fit TRBD1. The CDR3 sequence is 15 residues long. V was pared by 7 bases and J by 5 bases, with 12 bases of the junction left unmatched. Looked up from germline, CDR1 is MNHEY and CDR2 is SVGAGI. For the CDR3, the DNA is TGTGCCAGCAAGTCGCGGACAGGGTACGGGGAGACCCAGTACTTC. This encodes CASKSRTGYGETQYF.

This clone was seen only a few times. V is TRBV4-2 and J is TRBJ1-2; D may be TRBD1 (6 bases). Trimming cost V 2 bases and J 4 bases, with 20 bases left between them. The CDR3 has 17 amino acids. CDR1 LGHNA and CDR2 YNFKEQ come from the germline V gene. The CDR3, as DNA: TGTGCCAGCAGCCAACACCATAGGACAGTCGCAACCTATGGCTACACCTTC. Encoded protein: CASSQHHRTVATYGYTF.

Within the sample, this clone is medium-sized (0.01 to 0.1%). Additional DNA sequences in this sample encode the identical CDR3. V and J are TRBV6-5 and TRBJ2-1, with D unclear. Germline V lookup: CDR1 MNHEY, CDR2 SVGAGI. The CDR3 is 13 residues long. V lost 6 bases, J lost 7 bases, and 13 bases lay in between. The CDR3: CASSLVVGNEQFF. The CDR3 coding sequence is TGTGCCAGCAGCCTGGTAGTCGGTAATGAGCAGTTCTTC.

The chain uses TRBV19 and TRBJ2-5; tentative D call: TRBD1 (6 bases). Germline CDR1 reads LNHDA; CDR2 reads SQIVND (reference sequence). This CDR3 region has 12 residues. V shed 5 bases and J shed 9 bases, with 13 bases lying between them. The CDR3 here is CASSEGEKSQYF. For the CDR3, the DNA is TGTGCCAGTAGTGAGGGGGAAAAATCCCAGTACTTC.

V usage is TRBV6-5 and J usage is TRBJ2-5, with 11 positions matching TRBD2. CDR3 length equals 16 residues. The V and J ends lost 4 bases and 1 base, in that order; junction bases with no gene match: 5. Germline V gene data show CDR1 as MNHEY and CDR2 as SVGAGI. CDR3 in DNA: TGTGCCAGCAGTTTTCAACTAGCGGGAGTCCAAGAGACCCAGTACTTC. Its translation: CASSFQLAGVQETQYF.

This chain uses TRBV9 with TRBJ1-2; possible D gene TRBD1, 5 bases. Germline V gene data show CDR1 as SGDLS and CDR2 as YYNGEE. Trimming left V 0 bases short and J 5 bases short, with 14 bases between. The CDR3 contains 15 residues. The CDR3 protein is CASSVGVGAGYGYTF. CDR3 nucleotide sequence: TGTGCCAGCAGCGTAGGCGTCGGGGCGGGGTATGGCTACACCTTC.

J is TRBJ2-3 and V is TRBV7-3; D perhaps matches TRBD2 (5 bases). Per the germline V gene, CDR1 is SGHTA and CDR2 is FQGTGA. The germline V and J ends were trimmed by 1 base and 6 bases, with 14 bases remaining between them. This CDR3 spans 15 amino acids. CDR3 loop: CASSLMAAGGDTQYF. The CDR3 DNA reads as TGTGCCAGCAGCTTAATGGCAGCCGGAGGTGATACGCAGTATTTT.

The gene calls are TRBV10-1 and TRBJ1-5, with D hard to call. The CDR3 runs 13 residues. Trimming left V 3 bases short and J 9 bases short, with 12 bases between. Germline V gene sequence: CDR1 WNHNN, CDR2 SYGVQD (reference sequence). The DNA of the CDR3 is TGCGCCAGCAGTGACTCGGAGTCTGGGCCCCAGCATTTT. Its protein product is CASSDSESGPQHF.

The chain couples TRBV5-1 to TRBJ1-1; D unclear. The CDR3 length is 14 residues. Germline V gene data show CDR1 as SGHRS and CDR2 as YFSETQ. The germline V and J ends were trimmed by 0 bases and 2 bases, with 8 bases remaining between them. The CDR3 loop is CASSLDKPNTEAFF. In DNA form, the CDR3 reads TGCGCCAGCAGCTTGGACAAACCCAACACTGAAGCTTTCTTT. The full variable domain, rest sourced from reference TRBV5-1 and TRBJ1-1, is KAGVTQTPRYLIKTRGQQVTLSCSPISGHRSVSWYQQTPGQGLQFLFEYFSETQRNKGNFPGRFSGRQFSNSRSEMNVSTLELGDSALYLCASSLDKPNTEAFFGQGTRLTVV.

This clone was counted only a few times. In DNA form, the CDR3 reads TGTGCCAGCAGTACACGACAGGGACAGTACTTC. Protein product: CASSTRQGQYF. The V and J genes are TRBV6-1 and TRBJ2-7; 7 bases agree with TRBD1. This CDR3 comprises 11 residues. The germline CDR1 and CDR2 sequences are MNHNS and SASEGT. J gave up 10 bases and V 5 bases, and 5 bases lay outside the gene matches.

As regards this clone: A junction boundary mismatches the germline segment, possibly from a read error. This CDR3 reads CASSSTSGEGTGELFF. DNA of the CDR3: TGTGCTAGCAGCTCCACTTCGGGGGAGGGCACCGGGGAGCTGTTTTTT. This chain joins TRBV7-7 and TRBJ2-2; 7 bases map to TRBD2. CDR3 length: 16 amino acids. CDR1 and CDR2 (germline): SSHAT, FNYEAQ (reference sequence).